The 22 T cell receptor beta chains below come from one sample, sequenced in a study of beta chain features in type 1 diabetes. All of the isolated RNA was reverse transcribed, so expressed TCRB transcripts were sequenced. Sequenced by immunoSEQ multiplex PCR; TCRdb stores in-frame clones only, minus some. The repertoire holds 900,000 or so clones, with roughly 17% as singletons. Sequencing was carried out using naive CD4+ T cells from blood. The receptors derive from a woman aged 18-30 years in good health.

The sample holds a few counts of this clone. At one end the junction does not follow the germline gene, possibly because of a read error. The chain has TRBV19 and TRBJ1-2; no definite D call. This CDR3 has 16 residues. Germline V gene sequence: CDR1 LNHDA, CDR2 SQIVND (reference sequence). The CDR3 DNA is TGTGCCAGTAATATAGAGGCTTTGGGCACTAACTATGGCTACACCTTC. Protein sequence: CASNIEALGTNYGYTF.

The chain joins TRBV19 to TRBJ2-3; D unclear. Trimming removed 2 bases from V and 4 bases from J, with 4 bases in between. This CDR3 is built from 12 residues. Germline assignment: CDR1 LNHDA and CDR2 SQIVND (reference sequence). The CDR3 loop reads CASSIPSDTQYF. In DNA form, the CDR3 reads TGTGCCAGTAGTATACCGTCAGATACGCAGTATTTT.

This clone is a singleton in its sample. The chain links TRBV27 to TRBJ2-1; 9 positions agree with TRBD2. Germline values: CDR1 MNHEY, CDR2 SMNVEV (reference sequence). This CDR3 comprises 16 residues. Trimming at V came to 3 bases and at J to 9 bases, leaving 12 bases not matched to a gene. CDR3 in amino acids: CASSFAPAAGGSEQFF. The CDR3 DNA reads TGTGCCAGCAGTTTCGCGCCCGCAGCGGGAGGTAGTGAGCAGTTCTTC.

The V gene is TRBV4-3, the J gene TRBJ2-3; no clear D gene. The germline V gene has CDR1 LGHNA and CDR2 YSLEER. The V gene lost 1 base and the J gene lost 1 base, with 9 bases spanning the gap. The CDR3 extends over 15 amino acids. As DNA, the CDR3 is TGCGCCAGCAGCCAAGTAAGGAGCGGCACAGATACGCAGTATTTT. Encoded protein: CASSQVRSGTDTQYF.

The chain is built from TRBV11-2 and TRBJ2-7; D possibly corresponds to TRBD2 (5 bases). CDR3 length equals 16 residues. Per the germline V gene, CDR1 is SGHAT and CDR2 is FQNNGV. V gave up 4 bases and J gave up 4 bases, with 20 bases separating them. CDR3 in amino acids: CASSSRGLGRLYEQYF. CDR3 in DNA: TGTGCCAGCAGCTCGAGAGGACTCGGCAGGTTGTACGAGCAGTACTTC.

In this sample, this clone turned up a few times. This chain joins TRBV14 and TRBJ2-7; 10 bases map to TRBD1. CDR1 SGHDN and CDR2 FVKESK come from the germline V gene. CDR3 length: 13 amino acids. V shed 4 bases, J shed 10 bases, and the junction held 7 bases outside the gene matches. The CDR3 bases are TGTGCCAGCAGCCGAGGGACAGGGGAAAACCAGTACTTC. As protein: CASSRGTGENQYF.

This clone was seen only a few times. The chain uses TRBV29-1 and TRBJ1-1; a weak D match, TRBD1 (6 bases). This CDR3 is built from 14 residues. Germline V gives CDR1 SQVTM, CDR2 ANQGSEA. V was pared by 7 bases and J by 1 base, with 16 bases between. The chain's CDR3 is CSAYTGFGNTEAFF. The CDR3 region has the DNA TGCAGCGCTTATACAGGGTTCGGGAACACTGAAGCTTTCTTT.

Comments on this clone: Other DNA sequences in the sample encode the same CDR3. This rearrangement joins TRBV27 to TRBJ1-5; D not resolved. The V end was cut by 6 bases, the J end by 0 bases, with 12 bases between. The CDR3 contains 15 residues. In germline, CDR1 is MNHEY, CDR2 SMNVEV (reference sequence). Here the CDR3 DNA reads TGTGCCAGCAGCCGAACGGGATATAGCAATCAGCCCCAGCATTTT. This sequence encodes CASSRTGYSNQPQHF.

A few counts support this clone. V gene TRBV6-6 combines with J gene TRBJ1-2; D remains unclear. Trimming left V 0 bases short and J 4 bases short, with 9 bases between. The CDR3 covers 14 residues. Looked up from germline, CDR1 is MNHNY and CDR2 is SVGAGI (reference sequence). CDR3 protein: CASSYSDPSYGYTF. CDR3 bases: TGTGCCAGCAGTTACTCAGACCCGAGCTATGGCTACACCTTC.

As concerns this clone: Other DNA sequences in the sample encode the same CDR3. The chain links TRBV7-9 to TRBJ2-3; no clear D gene. Per germline, CDR1 SEHNR and CDR2 FQNEAQ (reference sequence). V was trimmed by 0 bases and J by 4 bases, leaving 5 bases between them. This CDR3 has 13 amino acids. The CDR3 DNA reads as TGTGCCAGCAGCTTAGCTTCTGCAGATACGCAGTATTTT. Translated, it gives CASSLASADTQYF.

This clone has just a few counts. Other DNA sequences from this sample encode an identical CDR3 as well. The V call is TRBV2, the J call TRBJ1-1; D remains ambiguous. CDR3 length: 10 amino acids. Germline lookup yields CDR1 SNHLY and CDR2 FYNNEI. With 9 bases removed from V and 1 base from J, the gap between germline ends came to 3 bases. The CDR3 DNA reads as TGTGCCAGTAAGAACACTGAAGCTTTCTTT. Amino acid sequence: CASKNTEAFF.

This clone showed up just a few times. The chain employs TRBV25-1 and TRBJ2-3; 8 nucleotides agree with TRBD1. Germline CDR1 MGHDK, CDR2 SYGVNS. The CDR3 is made up of 13 amino acids. J gave up 2 bases and V 7 bases, and 2 bases lay outside the gene matches. CDR3 protein: CASKDRATDTQYF. CDR3 DNA sequence: TGTGCCAGCAAGGACAGGGCCACAGATACGCAGTATTTT.

The chain has TRBV18 and TRBJ2-7; D is perhaps TRBD2 (6 bases). The germline V gene has CDR1 KGHSH and CDR2 LQKENI. The V and J ends lost 3 bases and 4 bases respectively, with 16 bases between them. The CDR3 is made up of 15 amino acids. The CDR3 region has the DNA TGTGCCAGCTCACCGGGATCGGGACTCATATACGAGCAGTACTTC. Residues: CASSPGSGLIYEQYF.

In its sample, this clone was seen a few times. Other DNA sequences in the sample encode the same CDR3. The chain recombines TRBV18 with TRBJ1-1; a possible D gene is TRBD1 (5 bases). Germline V gene sequence: CDR1 KGHSH, CDR2 LQKENI. The CDR3 runs to 13 residues. The V end was cut by 3 bases, the J end by 3 bases, with 8 bases between. CDR3 region: CASSPPGDTEAFF. The DNA for the CDR3 is TGTGCCAGCTCACCTCCGGGGGACACTGAAGCTTTCTTT.

This rearrangement joins TRBV9 to TRBJ1-2; tentative D call: TRBD1 (6 bases). CDR1 SGDLS and CDR2 YYNGEE come from the germline V gene. This CDR3 comprises 16 residues. V was clipped by 2 bases and J by 4 bases, with 18 bases between them. In DNA form, the CDR3 reads TGTGCCAGCAGCGTTGACCCTGGGGGCCAAACCTATGGCTACACCTTC. Residues: CASSVDPGGQTYGYTF.

The chain carries TRBV19 and TRBJ1-6, with D uncertain. The V gene's germline CDR1 is LNHDA and CDR2 SQIVND (reference sequence). The length of the CDR3 is 15 residues. V lost 5 bases and J 9 bases, leaving 17 bases between the germline ends. The DNA for the CDR3 is TGTGCCAGTAGTTCCTGGACGGATGGCAGTTCACCCCTCCACTTT. Translation gives CASSSWTDGSSPLHF.

This clone was observed a handful of times. CDR3 loop: CASSLVSQSSYEQYF. DNA for the CDR3: TGCGCCAGCAGCTTGGTATCGCAGAGCTCCTACGAGCAGTACTTC. The chain recombines TRBV5-1 with TRBJ2-7; no firm D call. The CDR3 sequence is 15 residues long. V lost 0 bases and J 0 bases, leaving 10 bases between the germline ends. Germline V gene lookup returns CDR1 SGHRS and CDR2 YFSETQ.

This clone was observed a few times. J is TRBJ2-7 and V is TRBV18; 7 positions agree with TRBD1. The CDR3 has 15 amino acids. The ends lost 2 bases at V and 2 bases at J; junction bases unmatched: 6. Looked up from germline, CDR1 is KGHSH and CDR2 is LQKENI. The CDR3 nucleotides are TGTGCCAGCTCACCATCGGGCCAGGGGGCCTACGAGCAGTACTTC. This gives the protein CASSPSGQGAYEQYF. Looking up the rest from reference TRBV18 and TRBJ2-7 gives the full variable domain: NAGVMQNPRHLVRRRGQEARLRCSPMKGHSHVYWYRQLPEEGLKFMVYLQKENIIDESGMPKERFSAEFPKEGPSILRIQQVVRGDSAAYFCASSPSGQGAYEQYFGPGTRLTVT.

The chain employs TRBV29-1 and TRBJ2-3; D perhaps matches TRBD1 (5 bases). The CDR3 is made up of 13 amino acids. Between the trimmed V and J ends, which lost 2 bases and 5 bases, there was a span of 11 bases. The germline gives CDR1 SQVTM, CDR2 ANQGSEA. The CDR3 DNA sequence: TGCAGCGTTGAACGTGGGGCTGGAGATACGCAGTATTTT. Translated: CSVERGAGDTQYF.

This clone came up a few times. The rearrangement uses TRBV7-9 and TRBJ1-5; D is unresolved. V lost 1 base, J lost 9 bases, and 7 bases lay in between. CDR3 size: 12 residues. Germline V gene data show CDR1 as SEHNR and CDR2 as FQNEAQ (reference sequence). CDR3 nucleotides: TGTGCCAGCAGCTTAGAGATGGGGCCCCAGCATTTT. Translated, it gives CASSLEMGPQHF. Filled out from reference TRBV7-9 and TRBJ1-5, the complete variable domain reads DTGVSQNPRHKITKRGQNVTFRCDPISEHNRLYWYRQTLGQGPEFLTYFQNEAQLEKSRLLSDRFSAERPKGSFSTLEIQRTEQGDSAMYLCASSLEMGPQHFGDGTRLSIL.

This clone has only a few counts. CDR3 loop: CASSLSAGVGYTF. Here the CDR3 DNA reads TGTGCCAGCAGCCTAAGTGCAGGGGTTGGCTACACCTTC. The gene calls are TRBV14 and TRBJ1-2; perhaps TRBD1 as D (6 bases). Germline loops: CDR1 SGHDN, CDR2 FVKESK. Deletions cut 4 bases from V and 7 bases from J, with 13 bases between. This CDR3 contains 13 residues.

This clone was counted only a few times. The genes are TRBV4-3 and TRBJ2-1; D is unclear. This CDR3 region has 15 residues. Trimming took 5 bases from V and 0 from J, leaving 11 bases between them. CDR1 and CDR2 from the germline V gene are LGHNA and YSLEER. The CDR3 DNA is TGCGCCAGCAGCTACGCCACAAGCTCCTACAATGAGCAGTTCTTC. Residues: CASSYATSSYNEQFF.